This T cell receptor beta chain comes out of a study of regulatory T cells in long-lasting Graves disease. Germline CDR1 and CDR2: LNHDA and SQIVND (reference sequence). The CDR3 spans 14 residues. Germline trimming cut 4 bases from V and 3 bases from J; bases unmatched to any gene: 6. Time point here: newly diagnosed GD, antithyroid drugs for less than 3 months. RNA from PBMCs was the source of the TCR library. Construction of the TCR beta libraries employed iRepertoire HTBI primers in conjunction with Arm-PCR of CDR3 regions. TCRdb called the multiplex PCR reads again in MiXCR, with one record for every CDR3 protein. The data contain approximately 400,000 distinct CDR3 sequences, about 16% of them singletons. This clonotype was observed many times. A further study also used this sample, focusing on T cells in Graves' hyperthyroidism and ophthalmopathy. That report notes: A first-round RT-PCR of the TCR CDR3 used the HTBI primer set.

This TCR was sampled from a woman aged 30 to 39 with Graves disease. This chain joins TRBV19 and TRBJ2-7; TRBD1 matches at 7 bases. The input for sequencing was peripheral blood mononuclear cells (PBMCs), taken at new diagnosis, from a patient treated with antithyroid drugs. CDR3 bases: TGTGCCAGTAGTAGAGGGGACAGCCTCTACGAGCAGTACTTC. It yields the protein CASSRGDSLYEQYF.